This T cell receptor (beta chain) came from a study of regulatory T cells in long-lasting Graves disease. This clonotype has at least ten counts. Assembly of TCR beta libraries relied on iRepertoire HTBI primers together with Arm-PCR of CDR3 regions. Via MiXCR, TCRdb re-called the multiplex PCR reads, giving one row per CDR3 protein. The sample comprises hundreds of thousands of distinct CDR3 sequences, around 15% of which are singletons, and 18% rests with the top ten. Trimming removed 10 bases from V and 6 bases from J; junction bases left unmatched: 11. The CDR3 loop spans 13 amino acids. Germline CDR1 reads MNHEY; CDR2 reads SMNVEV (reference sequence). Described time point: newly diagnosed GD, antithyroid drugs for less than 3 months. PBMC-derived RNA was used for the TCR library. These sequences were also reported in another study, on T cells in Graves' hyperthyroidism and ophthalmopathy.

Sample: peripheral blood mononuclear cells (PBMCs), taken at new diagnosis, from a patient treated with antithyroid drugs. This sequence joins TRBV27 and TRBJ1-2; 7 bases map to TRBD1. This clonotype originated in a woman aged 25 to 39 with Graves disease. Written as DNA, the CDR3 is TGTGCCACTAGGGACAGTACTTGGCATGGCTACACCTTC. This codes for CATRDSTWHGYTF.